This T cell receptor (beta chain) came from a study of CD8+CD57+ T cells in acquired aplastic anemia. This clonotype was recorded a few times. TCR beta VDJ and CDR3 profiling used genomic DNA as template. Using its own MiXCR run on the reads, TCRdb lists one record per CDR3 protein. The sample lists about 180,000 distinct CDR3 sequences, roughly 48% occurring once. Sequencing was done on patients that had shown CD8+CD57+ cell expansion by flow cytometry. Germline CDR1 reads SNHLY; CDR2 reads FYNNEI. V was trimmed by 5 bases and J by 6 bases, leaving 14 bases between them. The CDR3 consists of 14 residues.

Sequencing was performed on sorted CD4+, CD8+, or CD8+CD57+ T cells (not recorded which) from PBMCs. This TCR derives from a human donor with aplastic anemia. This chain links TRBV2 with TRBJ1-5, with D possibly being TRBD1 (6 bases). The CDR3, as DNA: TGTGCCAGCAGTATCCCAGGGGCGCGTCAGCCCCAGCATTTT. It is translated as CASSIPGARQPQHF.